Below are 26 T cell receptor beta chains sequenced from a single sample in a study of blood T cell repertoires in COVID-19. Using immunoSEQ multiplex PCR, the repertoire was profiled, and TCRdb retains in-frame clones only, with some absent. This table holds roughly 360,000 clones, about 90% found once. Material for sequencing was PBMCs or T cells enriched from blood (not recorded which). The receptors derive from a man between 25 and 39 years old who had recovered from COVID-19.

The rearrangement links TRBV6-1 to TRBJ1-2; D gene unclear. Germline V gives CDR1 MNHNS, CDR2 SASEGT. The V gene lost 0 bases and the J gene lost 0 bases, with 11 bases spanning the gap. This CDR3 has 16 residues. The CDR3 DNA reads TGTGCCAGCAGTGAAGCCCGCTACCTTACTAACTATGGCTACACCTTC. This encodes CASSEARYLTNYGYTF.

J is TRBJ2-1 and V is TRBV11-2; maybe TRBD2 (6 bases). Trimming removed 3 bases at V and 4 bases at J, with 10 bases between. CDR3 length: 14 amino acids. From germline, CDR1 is SGHAT and CDR2 FQNNGV. The CDR3 region is CASSLAGNYNEQFF. CDR3 DNA: TGTGCCAGCAGCTTGGCGGGGAATTACAATGAGCAGTTCTTC. Full variable domain (rest looked up from reference TRBV11-2 and TRBJ2-1): EAGVAQSPRYKIIEKRQSVAFWCNPISGHATLYWYQQILGQGPKLLIQFQNNGVVDDSQLPKDRFSAERLKGVDSTLKIQPAKLEDSAVYLCASSLAGNYNEQFFGPGTRLTVL.

The chain links TRBV27 to TRBJ2-1; 8 bases fit TRBD1. V shed 1 base and J 4 bases; nucleotides not matched to a gene: 9. This CDR3 region has 17 residues. Germline assignment: CDR1 MNHEY and CDR2 SMNVEV (reference sequence). The CDR3 protein is CASSLFTGQGLYNEQFF. In DNA form, the CDR3 reads TGTGCCAGCAGTTTATTTACAGGACAGGGTCTATACAATGAGCAGTTCTTC.

This clone was detected a few times. This chain joins TRBV13 and TRBJ1-1; D is ambiguous. Between the trimmed V and J ends, which lost 0 bases and 5 bases, there was a span of 7 bases. Germline CDR1 reads PRHDT; CDR2 reads FYEKMQ (reference sequence). The CDR3 covers 13 residues. The CDR3 DNA reads as TGTGCCAGCAGCTTAGGGGGAGAGACTGAAGCTTTCTTT. It translates to CASSLGGETEAFF.

The rearrangement links TRBV6-5 to TRBJ1-5; 8 nucleotides line up with TRBD1. This CDR3 spans 14 amino acids. The ends lost 6 bases at V and 4 bases at J; junction bases unmatched: 5. The germline V gene encodes CDR1 MNHEY and CDR2 SVGAGI. The DNA of the CDR3 is TGTGCCAGCAGAGACCGACAGGGGAATCAGCCCCAGCATTTT. As protein: CASRDRQGNQPQHF.

Only one count was recorded for this clone. The V gene is TRBV4-1, the J gene TRBJ2-1; 8 nucleotides line up with TRBD2. Germline V gene sequence: CDR1 MGHRA, CDR2 YSYEKL. The junction had 18 bases not matched to a gene; V was cut back by 1 base and J by 13 bases. This CDR3 contains 17 residues. The CDR3 loop is CASSQVKPTAGASPQFF. Here the CDR3 DNA reads TGCGCCAGCAGCCAAGTTAAACCTACAGCGGGGGCCTCTCCACAGTTCTTC.

This chain uses TRBV27 with TRBJ2-7; 9 nucleotides agree with TRBD1. Germline assignment: CDR1 MNHEY and CDR2 SMNVEV (reference sequence). This CDR3 has 15 amino acids. The ends lost 5 bases at V and 3 bases at J; junction bases unmatched: 8. The CDR3 here is CASSPDRGALYEQYF. The CDR3 nucleotides are TGTGCCAGCAGTCCAGACAGGGGGGCCCTCTACGAGCAGTACTTC.

The gene calls are TRBV6-5 and TRBJ1-2; 7 nucleotides line up with TRBD1. Germline CDR1 and CDR2: MNHEY and SVGAGI. The CDR3 runs to 15 residues. V shed 5 bases and J 4 bases; nucleotides not matched to a gene: 10. CDR3 sequence: CASSPPGDRLYGYTF. CDR3 coding DNA: TGTGCCAGCAGTCCTCCAGGGGACAGACTCTATGGCTACACCTTC.

The rearrangement links TRBV9 to TRBJ1-2, with D perhaps matching TRBD1 (6 bases). V lost 2 bases and J 7 bases, leaving 12 bases between the germline ends. The CDR3 spans 13 residues. Germline loops: CDR1 SGDLS, CDR2 YYNGEE. DNA for the CDR3: TGTGCCAGCAGCGTTAACAGGGACGCTGGCTACACCTTC. Its protein is CASSVNRDAGYTF.

This clone was recorded once. V and J are TRBV2 and TRBJ2-7; D is ambiguous. V lost 2 bases and J lost 3, with 14 bases in between. The germline V gene encodes CDR1 SNHLY and CDR2 FYNNEI. The CDR3 totals 15 residues. CDR3: CASSELGWKNYEQYF. CDR3 bases: TGTGCCAGCAGTGAACTCGGGTGGAAGAACTACGAGCAGTACTTC.

The chain is built from TRBV4-1 and TRBJ1-1; D is uncertain. CDR1 and CDR2 from the germline V gene are MGHRA and YSYEKL. The ends were cut back, 3 bases at V and 5 bases at J, with 13 bases in the middle. CDR3 length: 14 amino acids. The CDR3 sequence is CASSQAGRGTEAFF. The CDR3 nucleotides are TGCGCCAGCAGCCAGGCCGGGAGAGGGACTGAAGCTTTCTTT.

The V call is TRBV2, the J call TRBJ1-4; D is unclear. The CDR3 is 12 amino acids. In germline, CDR1 is SNHLY, CDR2 FYNNEI. Trimming stripped 7 bases from V and 8 bases from J, with 11 bases between. In DNA form, the CDR3 reads TGTGCCAGCATCTCGGTTCGGGAAAAACTGTTTTTT. Its protein is CASISVREKLFF.

The chain links TRBV6-5 to TRBJ1-1, with D uncertain. This CDR3 spans 15 amino acids. V lost 9 bases and J lost 1, with 18 bases in between. CDR1 MNHEY and CDR2 SVGAGI come from the germline V gene. Here the CDR3 reads CASKMGSYSNTEAFF. In DNA, the CDR3 is TGTGCCAGTAAGATGGGCAGTTACTCGAACACTGAAGCTTTCTTT.

The V and J genes are TRBV3-1 (or the pseudogene TRBV3-2) and TRBJ2-1, with D maybe TRBD1 (6 bases). This CDR3 comprises 13 residues. With 6 bases removed from V and 7 bases from J, the gap between germline ends came to 13 bases. Germline CDR1 LGHDT, CDR2 YNNKEL (reference sequence). The CDR3 nucleotides read TGTGCCAGCAGGCGTTCAGGGGAGAATGAGCAGTTCTTC. It encodes CASRRSGENEQFF.

With regard to this clone: The same CDR3 arises from other DNA sequences in this sample as well. The V gene is TRBV15, the J gene TRBJ1-6, with D uncertain. V was cut by 0 bases and J by 7 bases, with 4 bases left in between. The CDR3 is 13 residues long. The germline V gene encodes CDR1 LNHNV and CDR2 YYDKDF (reference sequence). The CDR3 DNA reads TGTGCCACCAGCAGAGATCTGAATTCACCCCTCCACTTT. This translates into CATSRDLNSPLHF. The entire variable domain, with the rest obtained from reference TRBV15 and TRBJ1-6, is as follows: DAMVIQNPRYQVTQFGKPVTLSCSQTLNHNVMYWYQQKSSQAPKLLFHYYDKDFNNEADTPDNFQSRRPNTSFCFLDIRSPGLGDTAMYLCATSRDLNSPLHFGNGTRLTVT.

The chain links TRBV7-2 to TRBJ2-7; 8 bases match TRBD1. From germline, CDR1 is SGHTA and CDR2 FQGNSA. The CDR3 loop spans 15 amino acids. Germline trimming cut 2 bases from V and 6 bases from J; bases unmatched to any gene: 9. This chain's CDR3 is CASSLQDRGRGEQYF. The DNA of the CDR3 is TGTGCCAGCAGCTTACAAGACAGGGGCCGGGGCGAGCAGTACTTC.

V gene TRBV10-3 combines with J gene TRBJ2-3; D is unclear. Germline V lookup: CDR1 ENHRY, CDR2 SYGVKD. The CDR3 contains 13 residues. Trimming shortened V by 2 bases and J by 0 bases, and 3 bases separated the two germline ends. CDR3 sequence (DNA): TGTGCCATCAGTGAGCAAAGCACAGATACGCAGTATTTT. Amino acid sequence: CAISEQSTDTQYF.

The rearrangement links TRBV27 to TRBJ1-5, with 9 bases identical to TRBD1. V lost 6 bases, J lost 5 bases, and 5 bases stayed unmatched. The CDR3 sequence is 14 residues long. Germline CDR1 and CDR2: MNHEY and SMNVEV (reference sequence). The CDR3 coding sequence is TGTGCCAGCAGCTCTACAGGGGGCGATCAGCCCCAGCATTTT. This encodes CASSSTGGDQPQHF.

This chain joins TRBV29-1 and TRBJ1-1; D is possibly TRBD1 (6 bases). CDR1 and CDR2 from the germline V gene are SQVTM and ANQGSEA. V was cut by 7 bases and J by 4 bases, with 10 bases left in between. CDR3 size: 11 residues. CDR3 in amino acids: CSERGATEAFF. The CDR3 region has the DNA TGCAGCGAACGGGGGGCCACTGAAGCTTTCTTT.

The chain carries TRBV4-1 and TRBJ1-1; a possible D gene is TRBD1 (5 bases). This CDR3 is 15 amino acids long. The V gene lost 1 base and the J gene lost 6 bases, with 15 bases spanning the gap. In germline, CDR1 is MGHRA, CDR2 YSYEKL. This CDR3 reads CASSQVGGAAPEAFF. CDR3 sequence (DNA): TGCGCCAGCAGCCAAGTGGGTGGGGCGGCCCCTGAAGCTTTCTTT.

This clone occurred a few times. The chain couples TRBV28 to TRBJ1-2; D not resolved. This CDR3 is 11 amino acids long. V lost 6 bases and J 4 bases, leaving 6 bases between the germline ends. Germline V gives CDR1 MDHEN, CDR2 SYDVKM. The CDR3 DNA reads as TGTGCCAGCAGGCGGAGCTATGGCTACACCTTC. It encodes CASRRSYGYTF.

This clone occurred a few times. The J gene is TRBJ2-3, the V gene TRBV4-1; TRBD2 matches at 13 bases. Germline V gene lookup returns CDR1 MGHRA and CDR2 YSYEKL. This CDR3 has 17 amino acids. Losses at the gene ends were 4 bases for V and 2 bases for J; bases not matched to a gene: 6. The CDR3 nucleotides are TGCGCCAGCAGCCCCCCCGGGACTAGCGGGGCCACAGATACGCAGTATTTT. Translating it yields CASSPPGTSGATDTQYF.

The chain recombines TRBV10-3 with TRBJ1-4, with unresolved D. The germline V and J ends were trimmed by 2 bases and 3 bases, with 10 bases remaining between them. The V gene's germline CDR1 is ENHRY and CDR2 SYGVKD. The CDR3 is 15 amino acids. The CDR3 spells CAISEGSGSNEKLFF. The CDR3 coding sequence is TGTGCCATCAGTGAGGGCAGCGGGTCTAATGAAAAACTGTTTTTT.

The rearrangement uses TRBV19 and TRBJ2-2, with 7 bases identical to TRBD1. Looked up from germline, CDR1 is LNHDA and CDR2 is SQIVND (reference sequence). V gave up 5 bases and J gave up 7 bases; unmatched junction bases: 4. The CDR3 totals 13 residues. CDR3 in amino acids: CASSLTGYGELFF. The DNA of the CDR3 is TGTGCCAGTAGTCTGACAGGGTACGGGGAGCTGTTTTTT. The whole variable domain, remainder taken from reference TRBV19 and TRBJ2-2, is DGGITQSPKYLFRKEGQNVTLSCEQNLNHDAMYWYRQDPGQGLRLIYYSQIVNDFQKGDIAEGYSVSREKKESFPLTVTSAQKNPTAFYLCASSLTGYGELFFGEGSRLTVL.

The rearrangement uses TRBV5-8 and TRBJ2-6, with 7 bases fitting TRBD1. Germline V lookup: CDR1 SGHTS, CDR2 YDEGEE. Losses at the gene ends were 3 bases for V and 2 bases for J; bases not matched to a gene: 2. The CDR3 covers 15 residues. As DNA, the CDR3 is TGTGCCAGCAGCTCCGGGACAGCTGGGGCCAACGTCCTGACTTTC. Amino acids: CASSSGTAGANVLTF.

This rearrangement joins TRBV5-4 to TRBJ2-1; 13 nucleotides align to TRBD2. The CDR3 length is 15 residues. V lost 5 bases to trimming and J lost 15 bases; unmatched junction nucleotides: 14. The V gene's germline CDR1 is SGHNT and CDR2 YYREEE (reference sequence). The CDR3 DNA reads as TGTGCCAGCAGGATGACTAGCGGGGGGCCGACTGGGTGGTTCTTC. Amino acids: CASRMTSGGPTGWFF.